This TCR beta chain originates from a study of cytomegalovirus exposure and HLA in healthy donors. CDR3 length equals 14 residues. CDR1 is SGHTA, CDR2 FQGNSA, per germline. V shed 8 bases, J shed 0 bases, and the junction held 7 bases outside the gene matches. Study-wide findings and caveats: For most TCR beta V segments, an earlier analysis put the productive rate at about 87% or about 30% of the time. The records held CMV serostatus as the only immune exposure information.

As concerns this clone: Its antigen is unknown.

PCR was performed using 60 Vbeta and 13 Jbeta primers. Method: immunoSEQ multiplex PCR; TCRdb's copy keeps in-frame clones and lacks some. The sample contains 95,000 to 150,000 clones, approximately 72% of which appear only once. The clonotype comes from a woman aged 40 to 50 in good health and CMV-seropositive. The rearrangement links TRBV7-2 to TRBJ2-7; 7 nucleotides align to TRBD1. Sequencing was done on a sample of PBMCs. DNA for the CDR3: TGTGCCAGCGGGCGACAGGGAGTCTCCTACGAGCAGTACTTC. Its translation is CASGRQGVSYEQYF.